These 4 T cell receptor beta chains were all obtained from the same sample, sequenced in a study of graft-versus-host responses after intestinal transplantation. These receptors' antigens are unknown. The table came from immunoSEQ multiplex PCR; TCRdb's copy has only in-frame clones and leaves some out. The sample has 60,000 to 80,000 clones; about 92% are singletons. This material consisted of unstimulated CD8+ T cells sorted from spleen or lymph node cells, taken before intestinal transplant. These receptors were obtained from a human donor who received an intestinal transplant.

The gene calls are TRBV9 and TRBJ2-3; 8 bases are shared with TRBD1. Germline CDR1 reads SGDLS; CDR2 reads YYNGEE. The trim removed 3 bases at V and 2 bases at J, leaving 8 bases unmatched. The CDR3 sequence is 16 residues long. DNA of the CDR3: TGTGCCAGCAGCGCCATGGGACAGGCGCTCACAGATACGCAGTATTTT. Its translation: CASSAMGQALTDTQYF.

The chain has TRBV2 and TRBJ2-2; unclear D gene. V lost 7 bases to trimming and J lost 6 bases, with 15 bases between them. The CDR3 loop spans 14 amino acids. Germline V gene lookup returns CDR1 SNHLY and CDR2 FYNNEI. The CDR3 spells CASNDENTAGELFF. The CDR3, as DNA: TGTGCCAGCAATGACGAAAACACCGCCGGGGAGCTGTTTTTT.

This clone appeared a single time. V gene TRBV27 combines with J gene TRBJ2-7; D is perhaps TRBD1 (6 bases). With 5 bases removed from V and 4 bases from J, the gap between germline ends came to 21 bases. The CDR3 extends over 16 amino acids. Germline values: CDR1 MNHEY, CDR2 SMNVEV (reference sequence). CDR3 residues: CASSPAPTGSSYEQYF. CDR3 sequence (DNA): TGTGCCAGCAGTCCCGCCCCGACAGGCTCATCTTACGAGCAGTACTTC.

The chain has TRBV6-5 and TRBJ1-2; D is ambiguous. Trimming shortened V by 0 bases and J by 6 bases, and 11 bases separated the two germline ends. This CDR3 has 14 amino acids. CDR1 and CDR2 (germline): MNHEY, SVGAGI. CDR3 sequence: CASSYSSFTDGYTF. As DNA, the CDR3 is TGTGCCAGCAGTTACTCGAGTTTTACTGATGGCTACACCTTC.